The subject of this entry is one TCR beta chain. Trimming removed 3 bases from V and 6 bases from J, with 11 bases in between. The CDR3 sequence is 13 residues long. CDR1 SGHAT and CDR2 FQNNGV come from the germline V gene. Original handling: Quantification of nucleated cells was approximated via reference gene primer amplification. Profiling relied on immunoSEQ multiplex PCR, and the TCRdb table lists in-frame clones only, not all of them. V and J calls and clone size are those listed in that table; D and trimming were worked out from the DNA. The table records about 400,000 clones, around 86% of them present only once. This specimen comes from a study of blood T cell repertoires in COVID-19. Study overall: The United States, Italy and Spain were the sources of the acute and convalescent COVID-19 samples. The cDNA or gDNA used as material had been derived from T cells, B-cell-depleted T cells, or PBMCs.

Source material: peripheral blood. The receptor was derived from a woman in her twenties or thirties with active or convalescent COVID-19. The V call is TRBV11-2, the J call TRBJ1-1, with a possible D match to TRBD1 (5 bases). The CDR3 reads CASSLFGAPEAFF. CDR3 coding DNA: TGTGCCAGCAGCTTGTTTGGGGCCCCTGAAGCTTTCTTT.